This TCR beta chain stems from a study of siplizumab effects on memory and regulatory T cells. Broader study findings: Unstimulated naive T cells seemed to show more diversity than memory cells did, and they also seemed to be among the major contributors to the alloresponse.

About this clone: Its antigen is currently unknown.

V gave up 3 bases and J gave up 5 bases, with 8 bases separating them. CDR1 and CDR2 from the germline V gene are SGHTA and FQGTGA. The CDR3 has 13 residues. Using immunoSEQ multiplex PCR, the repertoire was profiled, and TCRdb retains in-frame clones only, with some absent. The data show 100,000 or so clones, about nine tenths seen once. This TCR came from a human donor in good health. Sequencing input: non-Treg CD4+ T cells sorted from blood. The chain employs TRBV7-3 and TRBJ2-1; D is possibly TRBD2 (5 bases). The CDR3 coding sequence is TGTGCCAGCAGCTTCGCCGGGAACAATGAGCAGTTCTTC. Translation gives CASSFAGNNEQFF.